The source of this T cell receptor beta chain is a study of blood T cell repertoires in COVID-19. The overall study: Samples taken during acute and convalescent COVID-19 were collected in the United States, Italy and Spain. T cells, B-cell-depleted T cells, or PBMCs supplied cDNA or gDNA.

V was clipped by 7 bases and J by 2 bases; unmatched bases: 5. Germline V gene sequence: CDR1 SGHRS, CDR2 YFSETQ. The CDR3 consists of 13 residues. Authors' data handling: Amplified reference gene primers provided the basis for estimating nucleated cell counts. The data were produced by immunoSEQ multiplex PCR, yet TCRdb's version contains in-frame clones alone and is incomplete. Clone size and V and J calls were adopted from that table, with D and trimming inferred from the DNA. In the table there are some 120,000 clones, 65% to 90% of which are singletons. The receptor was isolated from an elderly woman with acute or convalescent COVID-19. The chain recombines TRBV5-1 with TRBJ1-2, with 7 nucleotides matching TRBD1. Sample: peripheral blood. CDR3 sequence (DNA): TGCGCCAGCGGGACGGGACAGAACTATGGCTACACCTTC. Encoded protein: CASGTGQNYGYTF.